This passage covers 14 T cell receptor beta chains from one sample sequenced in a study of long-term antiretroviral therapy in people with HIV. An immunoSEQ assay, version v3.0, was performed at survey level. TCRdb's table, derived via immunoSEQ multiplex PCR, lists solely in-frame clones and lacks some. The table has around 15,000 clones, roughly 94% seen once. The sequencing here drew on unsorted PBMCs, taken roughly 6.2 years after starting antiretroviral therapy. These receptors all stem from a woman between 50 and 59 years old with HIV.

The chain is built from TRBV28 and TRBJ1-4, with TRBD1 as a possible D gene (6 bases). Germline CDR1 MDHEN, CDR2 SYDVKM. V dropped 2 bases and J dropped 5 bases, with 6 bases sitting between them. The CDR3 loop spans 13 amino acids. CDR3 nucleotides: TGTGCCAGCAGTTTAGGACAGAATGAAAAACTGTTTTTT. Protein sequence: CASSLGQNEKLFF.

V usage is TRBV10-1 and J usage is TRBJ2-7; 8 bases align to TRBD2. The germline V gene has CDR1 WNHNN and CDR2 SYGVQD (reference sequence). This CDR3 has 15 amino acids. V lost 6 bases to trimming and J lost 2 bases; unmatched junction nucleotides: 9. The CDR3 bases are TGCGCCAGCAGAAGAGTAGCGGGATGTACCTACGAGCAGTACTTC. It specifies CASRRVAGCTYEQYF.

CDR3 amino acids: CASSQGWNTEAFF. The CDR3 bases are TGTGCCAGCAGTCAGGGGTGGAACACTGAAGCTTTCTTT. The chain employs TRBV9 and TRBJ1-1; possible D gene TRBD1, 6 bases. The V end was cut by 5 bases, the J end by 1 base, with 9 bases between. Germline V gene data show CDR1 as SGDLS and CDR2 as YYNGEE. This CDR3 contains 13 residues.

This sequence joins TRBV5-1 and TRBJ2-3; 7 bases align to TRBD2. Germline CDR1 reads SGHRS; CDR2 reads YFSETQ. The J segment lost 3 bases and the V segment lost 5 bases, leaving 9 bases of the junction unmatched. The CDR3 is 15 residues long. The CDR3 loop is CASRLADPRTDTQYF. CDR3 DNA: TGCGCCAGCAGGCTAGCGGACCCCCGAACAGATACGCAGTATTTT.

This clone was seen a single time. This chain connects TRBV7-2 to TRBJ2-2; 11 nucleotides agree with TRBD2. With 5 bases clipped from V and 5 bases from J, the junction kept 10 bases outside the gene matches. From germline, CDR1 is SGHTA and CDR2 FQGNSA. This CDR3 has 17 amino acids. DNA for the CDR3: TGTGCCAGCAGCCCATCCGGGACTAGCGGTCTGACCGGGGAGCTGTTTTTT. Its protein product is CASSPSGTSGLTGELFF. Supplemented by reference TRBV7-2 and TRBJ2-2, the full variable domain reads GAGVSQSPSNKVTEKGKDVELRCDPISGHTALYWYRQSLGQGLEFLIYFQGNSAPDKSGLPSDRFSAERTGGSVSTLTIQRTQQEDSAVYLCASSPSGTSGLTGELFFGEGSRLTVL.

The rearrangement joins TRBV28 to TRBJ2-7; maybe TRBD2 (6 bases). Trimming cost V 1 base and J 2 bases, with 9 bases left between them. The CDR3 loop spans 14 amino acids. CDR1 and CDR2 (germline): MDHEN, SYDVKM. CDR3 DNA: TGTGCCAGCAGTTTATCGGGGGAAGCCTACGAGCAGTACTTC. Its protein product is CASSLSGEAYEQYF.

The chain recombines TRBV11-2 with TRBJ1-4; 7 bases align to TRBD1. This CDR3 comprises 12 residues. V lost 5 bases to trimming and J lost 12 bases; unmatched junction nucleotides: 6. Germline CDR1 reads SGHAT; CDR2 reads FQNNGV. As DNA, the CDR3 is TGTGCCAGCAGCCTCGACAGGGTGGAACTGTTTTTT. As protein: CASSLDRVELFF.

V usage is TRBV7-8 and J usage is TRBJ2-7; D may be TRBD1 (6 bases). The length of the CDR3 is 17 residues. Trimming took off 5 bases at V and 2 bases at J, with 22 bases between the two ends. Germline loops: CDR1 SGHVS, CDR2 FQNEAQ. Here the CDR3 reads CASSRTATGTLTYEQYF. CDR3 DNA: TGTGCCAGCAGCCGTACCGCGACGGGGACACTTACCTACGAGCAGTACTTC.

The chain uses TRBV29-1 and TRBJ2-4; tentative D call: TRBD2 (5 bases). Germline V gene data show CDR1 as SQVTM and CDR2 as ANQGSEA. V lost 5 bases to trimming and J lost 5 bases, with 16 bases between them. CDR3 length equals 14 residues. The CDR3 reads CSVQSGFPQNIQYF. DNA for the CDR3: TGCAGCGTTCAATCGGGGTTTCCCCAAAACATTCAGTACTTC.

A single count supports this clone. The chain joins TRBV4-2 to TRBJ2-3, with TRBD1 identical over 7 bases. The germline V gene encodes CDR1 LGHNA and CDR2 YNFKEQ. The CDR3 is 16 amino acids. V trimming: 4 bases; J trimming: 0 bases; junction bases outside the gene matches: 7. CDR3 in amino acids: CASSPSRTGSTDTQYF. The CDR3 bases are TGTGCCAGCAGCCCTTCTCGGACAGGTAGCACAGATACGCAGTATTTT.

This clone was seen only once. V gene TRBV7-9 combines with J gene TRBJ1-2; D call uncertain. The length of the CDR3 is 13 residues. Per the germline V gene, CDR1 is SEHNR and CDR2 is FQNEAQ (reference sequence). Deletions cut 3 bases from V and 2 bases from J, with 7 bases between. The CDR3 here is CASSLGGNYGYTF. CDR3 nucleotides: TGTGCCAGCAGCTTGGGCGGGAACTATGGCTACACCTTC.

This chain uses TRBV7-6 with TRBJ2-7; TRBD2 might be the D (6 bases). CDR3 size: 13 residues. Looked up from germline, CDR1 is SGHVS and CDR2 is FNYEAQ. Trimming took 3 bases from V and 6 from J, leaving 12 bases between them. CDR3 DNA sequence: TGTGCCAGCAGCTTGTTAGTTAGCGGCGAGCAGTACTTC. It specifies CASSLLVSGEQYF.

The chain joins TRBV14 to TRBJ2-7; tentatively, D is TRBD2 (5 bases). The CDR3 spans 17 residues. Germline V lookup: CDR1 SGHDN, CDR2 FVKESK. V lost 6 bases and J lost 4, with 25 bases in between. CDR3 DNA sequence: TGTGCCAGCAGTCCTCTCCTCGGACTCGGCGCCCAGTACGAGCAGTACTTC. Translated: CASSPLLGLGAQYEQYF.

The CDR3 protein is CASSYIAGGTGELFF. CDR3 nucleotides: TGTGCCAGCAGCTACATAGCGGGAGGAACCGGGGAGCTGTTTTTT. This chain links TRBV7-3 with TRBJ2-2; 10 positions match TRBD2. Germline V gives CDR1 SGHTA, CDR2 FQGTGA. CDR3 length equals 15 residues. Trimming removed 4 bases from V and 5 bases from J; junction bases left unmatched: 4.